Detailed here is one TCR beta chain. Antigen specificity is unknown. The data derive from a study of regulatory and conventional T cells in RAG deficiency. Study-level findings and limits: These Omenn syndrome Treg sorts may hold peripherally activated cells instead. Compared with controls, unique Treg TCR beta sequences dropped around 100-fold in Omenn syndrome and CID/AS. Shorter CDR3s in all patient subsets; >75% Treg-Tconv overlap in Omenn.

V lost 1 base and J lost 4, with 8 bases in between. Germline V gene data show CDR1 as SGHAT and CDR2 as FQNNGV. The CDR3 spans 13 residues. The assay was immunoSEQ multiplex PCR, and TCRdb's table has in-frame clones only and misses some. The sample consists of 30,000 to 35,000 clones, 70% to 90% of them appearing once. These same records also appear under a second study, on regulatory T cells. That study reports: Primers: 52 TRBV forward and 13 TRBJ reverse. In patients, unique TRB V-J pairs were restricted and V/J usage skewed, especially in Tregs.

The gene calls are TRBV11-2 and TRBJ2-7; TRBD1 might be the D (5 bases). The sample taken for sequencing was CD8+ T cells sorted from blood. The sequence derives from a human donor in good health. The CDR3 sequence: CASSLGTFYEQYF. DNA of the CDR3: TGTGCCAGCAGCTTAGGGACATTTTACGAGCAGTACTTC.